Presented here are 27 T cell receptor beta chains from one specimen sequenced in a study of shared clonotypes between healthy human individuals. The table came from immunoSEQ multiplex PCR; TCRdb's copy has only in-frame clones and leaves some out. The sample has under 2,500,000 clones; 95% are singletons. Source material: naive CD4+ T cells sorted from blood. Subset of the sample: CD45RA+ positively selected. The receptors derive from a young man in good health.

J is TRBJ2-7 and V is TRBV2, with 7 bases identical to TRBD2. CDR3 length: 15 residues. Germline CDR1 is SNHLY and CDR2 is FYNNEI. The trim removed 7 bases at V and 6 bases at J, leaving 15 bases unmatched. The CDR3 here is CASKPDLGGGGEQYF. CDR3 bases: TGTGCCAGCAAACCCGACCTTGGGGGGGGAGGCGAGCAGTACTTC.

The genes are TRBV5-1 and TRBJ1-1, with 8 bases aligning to TRBD1. CDR3 length equals 15 residues. V was pared by 4 bases and J by 2 bases, with 7 bases of the junction left unmatched. Germline CDR1 and CDR2: SGHRS and YFSETQ. CDR3 DNA: TGCGCCAGCAGCCTCTGGACAGGGAGTAACACTGAAGCTTTCTTT. This codes for CASSLWTGSNTEAFF.

The chain recombines TRBV2 with TRBJ1-1; D possibly corresponds to TRBD1 (6 bases). The CDR3 has 16 residues. The germline V gene encodes CDR1 SNHLY and CDR2 FYNNEI. The ends were cut back, 6 bases at V and 0 bases at J, with 17 bases in the middle. The CDR3 nucleotides read TGTGCCAGCAGCACCGAAGGGGGACACTTGAACACTGAAGCTTTCTTT. Protein sequence: CASSTEGGHLNTEAFF. Together with reference TRBV2 and TRBJ1-1, the CDR3 gives the full variable domain: EPEVTQTPSHQVTQMGQEVILRCVPISNHLYFYWYRQILGQKVEFLVSFYNNEISEKSEIFDDQFSVERPDGSNFTLKIRSTKLEDSAMYFCASSTEGGHLNTEAFFGQGTRLTVV.

The chain recombines TRBV30 with TRBJ2-3, with D perhaps matching TRBD1 (10 bases). Trimming stripped 3 bases from V and 11 bases from J, with 27 bases between. CDR3 length: 16 amino acids. CDR1 and CDR2 from the germline V gene are GTSNPN and SVGIG (reference sequence). CDR3 region: CAWRTGGAISGSKQYF. Here the CDR3 DNA reads TGTGCCTGGAGGACAGGGGGCGCAATTAGCGGGAGTAAGCAGTATTTT.

V gene TRBV7-8 combines with J gene TRBJ2-7; the match to TRBD1 covers 10 bases. This CDR3 has 14 residues. From germline, CDR1 is SGHVS and CDR2 FQNEAQ. Unmatched junction bases numbered 4, after V lost 5 bases and J lost 3 bases. CDR3 nucleotide sequence: TGTGCCAGCAGCCACGGACAGGGGGGCTACGAGCAGTACTTC. Translating it yields CASSHGQGGYEQYF.

This rearrangement joins TRBV2 to TRBJ2-1; TRBD2 matches at 9 bases. Germline loops: CDR1 SNHLY, CDR2 FYNNEI. Unmatched junction bases numbered 5, after V lost 7 bases and J lost 1 base. This CDR3 has 15 amino acids. CDR3 loop: CASMRSGGSYNEQFF. Written as DNA, the CDR3 is TGTGCCAGCATGAGGAGCGGGGGGTCCTACAATGAGCAGTTCTTC.

This clone has only a few counts. CDR3 nucleotide sequence: TGTGCCATCACTACAAGCTATAATTCACCCCTCCACTTT. Translating it yields CAITTSYNSPLHF. The rearrangement links TRBV10-3 to TRBJ1-6; D remains unclear. CDR1 and CDR2 (germline): ENHRY, SYGVKD. The CDR3 extends over 13 amino acids. Trimming cost V 7 bases and J 3 bases, with 7 bases left between them.

The chain combines TRBV5-4 with TRBJ2-3; the match to TRBD2 covers 10 bases. The junction had 12 bases not matched to a gene; V was cut back by 2 bases and J by 3 bases. This CDR3 has 18 amino acids. Germline CDR1 reads SGHNT; CDR2 reads YYREEE (reference sequence). CDR3 loop: CASSFGQVSGGLTDTQYF. As DNA, the CDR3 is TGTGCCAGCAGCTTTGGGCAGGTTAGCGGGGGGTTGACAGATACGCAGTATTTT.

V gene TRBV6-4 combines with J gene TRBJ2-7; 10 positions agree with TRBD2. Germline V gene sequence: CDR1 MRHNA, CDR2 SNTAGT. The junction had 17 bases not matched to a gene; V was cut back by 0 bases and J by 0 bases. The CDR3 runs 21 residues. CDR3 loop: CASSDSRGQRGGEYSSYEQYF. CDR3 DNA sequence: TGTGCCAGCAGTGACTCCCGAGGGCAGCGGGGGGGGGAATATAGCTCCTACGAGCAGTACTTC.

This chain connects TRBV5-1 to TRBJ2-7; D is possibly TRBD1 or TRBD2 (6 bases each). Germline CDR1 reads SGHRS; CDR2 reads YFSETQ. The V gene lost 3 bases and the J gene lost 2 bases, with 15 bases spanning the gap. The CDR3 is made up of 15 amino acids. The CDR3 sequence is CASSSGGRETYEQYF. CDR3 nucleotide sequence: TGCGCCAGCAGCTCCGGGGGCCGAGAGACCTACGAGCAGTACTTC. The full variable domain, completed using reference TRBV5-1 and TRBJ2-7, is KAGVTQTPRYLIKTRGQQVTLSCSPISGHRSVSWYQQTPGQGLQFLFEYFSETQRNKGNFPGRFSGRQFSNSRSEMNVSTLELGDSALYLCASSSGGRETYEQYFGPGTRLTVT.

The gene calls are TRBV30 and TRBJ2-1; maybe TRBD2 (7 bases). This CDR3 region has 12 residues. Germline loops: CDR1 GTSNPN, CDR2 SVGIG (reference sequence). The ends were cut back, 0 bases at V and 14 bases at J, with 14 bases in the middle. The CDR3 here is CAWSVGGVGKFF. The DNA for the CDR3 is TGTGCCTGGAGTGTAGGGGGGGTCGGGAAGTTCTTC.

The CDR3 DNA follows: TGTGCCTGGAGTTCAGGACAGGGTGGGGGGAATGAGCAGTTCTTC. This encodes CAWSSGQGGGNEQFF. The chain recombines TRBV30 with TRBJ2-1, with 8 positions matching TRBD1. CDR1 is GTSNPN, CDR2 SVGIG, per germline (reference sequence). J lost 7 bases, V lost 2 bases, and 10 bases had no gene match. The CDR3 is 15 amino acids.

The V gene is TRBV30, the J gene TRBJ1-1, with D possibly TRBD1 on 5 matching bases. V dropped 3 bases and J dropped 4 bases, with 12 bases sitting between them. Germline CDR1 and CDR2: GTSNPN and SVGIG (reference sequence). The CDR3 extends over 13 amino acids. The CDR3 DNA reads as TGTGCCTGGAGGGGGGGGTTGGTCACTGAAGCTTTCTTT. The encoded protein is CAWRGGLVTEAFF.

This clone was recorded once. This chain connects TRBV29-1 to TRBJ1-2; no definite D call. Trimming cost V 4 bases and J 5 bases, with 11 bases left between them. Germline CDR1 reads SQVTM; CDR2 reads ANQGSEA. The CDR3 is 12 amino acids. In DNA, the CDR3 is TGCAGCGTTGGATGGGCGGGGTATGGCTACACCTTC. This sequence encodes CSVGWAGYGYTF.

The chain links TRBV30 to TRBJ2-3; D tentatively reads TRBD1 or TRBD2 (5 bases each). There are 16 residues in the CDR3. The germline gives CDR1 GTSNPN, CDR2 SVGIG (reference sequence). V gave up 2 bases and J gave up 0 bases, with 15 bases separating them. CDR3 region: CAWSLVRGLSTDTQYF. CDR3 nucleotide sequence: TGTGCCTGGAGTTTGGTGAGGGGTCTGAGCACAGATACGCAGTATTTT. The full variable domain, with the rest looked up from reference TRBV30 and TRBJ2-3, is SQTIHQWPATLVQPVGSPLSLECTVEGTSNPNLYWYRQAAGRGLQLLFYSVGIGQISSEVPQNLSASRPQDRQFILSSKKLLLSDSGFYLCAWSLVRGLSTDTQYFGPGTRLTVL.

The chain carries TRBV6-6 and TRBJ2-5; the match to TRBD2 covers 12 bases. There are 16 residues in the CDR3. Germline V gene data show CDR1 as MNHNY and CDR2 as SVGAGI (reference sequence). J lost 5 bases, V lost 5 bases, and 9 bases had no gene match. The CDR3 loop reads CASSPRTSGEWETQYF. The CDR3 nucleotides are TGTGCCAGCAGTCCCCGGACTAGCGGGGAGTGGGAGACCCAGTACTTC.

The CDR3 sequence is CASSPLAGQVSYEQYF. CDR3 bases: TGTGCCAGCTCACCACTGGCAGGGCAGGTCTCCTACGAGCAGTACTTC. The V call is TRBV18, the J call TRBJ2-7; tentatively, D is TRBD1 (5 bases). The CDR3 totals 16 residues. The V end lost 1 base, the J end lost 0 bases, and 13 bases lay between the germline ends. The V gene's germline CDR1 is KGHSH and CDR2 LQKENI.

The chain combines TRBV6-5 with TRBJ2-3; 8 bases are shared with TRBD1. Germline CDR1 is MNHEY and CDR2 is SVGAGI. The V and J ends lost 4 bases and 2 bases, in that order; junction bases with no gene match: 8. The CDR3 consists of 16 residues. CDR3 DNA sequence: TGTGCCAGCAGTTCCCGAGACAGGGGCTCCACAGATACGCAGTATTTT. This codes for CASSSRDRGSTDTQYF.

This sequence joins TRBV18 and TRBJ1-3, with TRBD1 matching over 10 bases. The CDR3 runs to 15 residues. Germline trimming cut 2 bases from V and 3 bases from J; bases unmatched to any gene: 1. Germline loops: CDR1 KGHSH, CDR2 LQKENI. The DNA for the CDR3 is TGTGCCAGCTCACCAGACAGGGGGCGTGGAAACACCATATATTTT. Translation gives CASSPDRGRGNTIYF.

V gene TRBV6-5 combines with J gene TRBJ1-2, with 9 bases that match TRBD1. V was pared by 5 bases and J by 6 bases, with 7 bases of the junction left unmatched. Germline V gene data show CDR1 as MNHEY and CDR2 as SVGAGI. This CDR3 has 14 amino acids. CDR3 bases: TGTGCCAGCAGTACGCCCAGGACAGGGGATGGCTACACCTTC. It yields the protein CASSTPRTGDGYTF.

The chain couples TRBV6-1 to TRBJ1-2, with a possible D match to TRBD1 (6 bases). The CDR3 is made up of 13 amino acids. V was cut by 10 bases and J by 3 bases, with 15 bases left in between. Per germline, CDR1 MNHNS and CDR2 SASEGT. In nucleotides, the CDR3 is TGTGCCATCTCCCGCGGGGGCGACTATGGCTACACCTTC. It codes for CAISRGGDYGYTF.

This clone was recorded once. This rearrangement joins TRBV25-1 to TRBJ1-3; D might be TRBD1 (5 bases). This CDR3 region has 16 residues. V was clipped by 0 bases and J by 2 bases, with 11 bases between them. Germline CDR1 is MGHDK and CDR2 is SYGVNS. In DNA form, the CDR3 reads TGTGCCAGCAGTGAATATAACTTGGGGGCTGGAAACACCATATATTTT. It codes for CASSEYNLGAGNTIYF.

The chain is built from TRBV6-5 and TRBJ1-6; 12 bases line up with TRBD1. The CDR3 loop spans 16 amino acids. J was trimmed by 9 bases and V by 1 base; bases with no gene match: 4. Looked up from germline, CDR1 is MNHEY and CDR2 is SVGAGI. The CDR3, as DNA: TGTGCCAGCAGTTACTTGGGACAGGGGGCAGGTTCACCCCTCCACTTT. It encodes CASSYLGQGAGSPLHF.

The rearrangement uses TRBV9 and TRBJ2-3; 16 bases align to TRBD2. Germline-derived CDR1 and CDR2 are SGDLS and YYNGEE. The CDR3 sequence is 19 residues long. The junction had 4 bases not matched to a gene; V was cut back by 0 bases and J by 0 bases. CDR3 region: CASSVAGTSGRASTDTQYF. The CDR3 DNA sequence: TGTGCCAGCAGCGTAGCCGGGACTAGCGGGAGGGCTAGCACAGATACGCAGTATTTT.

CDR3 sequence reads: CASSLARGSASGGTSTDTQYF. The DNA for the CDR3 is TGCGCCAGCAGCTTGGCCAGGGGCTCGGCTAGCGGGGGAACTAGCACAGATACGCAGTATTTT. The rearrangement uses TRBV5-1 and TRBJ2-3; 10 positions agree with TRBD2. The CDR3 extends over 21 amino acids. V shed 0 bases and J 0 bases; nucleotides not matched to a gene: 16. Germline V gene sequence: CDR1 SGHRS, CDR2 YFSETQ.

The chain is built from TRBV9 and TRBJ2-5; D gene uncertain. The CDR3 contains 15 residues. The germline V gene has CDR1 SGDLS and CDR2 YYNGEE. The V and J ends lost 0 bases and 5 bases respectively, with 14 bases between them. CDR3 sequence (DNA): TGTGCCAGCAGCGTAGAGGGCGGCCCACACGAGACCCAGTACTTC. Translation gives CASSVEGGPHETQYF.

V gene TRBV2 combines with J gene TRBJ1-5, with D perhaps matching TRBD1 (5 bases). The germline V gene encodes CDR1 SNHLY and CDR2 FYNNEI. Trimming left V 3 bases short and J 4 bases short, with 7 bases between. The CDR3 contains 13 residues. CDR3 sequence (DNA): TGTGCCAGCAGTGACAGGGAAAATCAGCCCCAGCATTTT. Translating it yields CASSDRENQPQHF.